The 31 T cell receptor beta chains below all came from one sample that was sequenced in a study of blood T cell repertoires in COVID-19. Here immunoSEQ multiplex PCR was the method, and the copy in TCRdb shows in-frame clones only, minus some. The table has roughly 230,000 clones, roughly four fifths seen once; the top ten hold roughly 3.1%. The source material was PBMCs or T cells enriched from blood (not recorded which). These receptor sequences come from a man in his fifties or sixties who had recovered from COVID-19.

This chain connects TRBV7-3 to TRBJ1-5, with a weak D call TRBD1 (6 bases). The V gene's germline CDR1 is SGHTA and CDR2 FQGTGA. V lost 2 bases and J lost 2, with 19 bases in between. The CDR3 extends over 18 amino acids. Here the CDR3 DNA reads TGTGCCAGCAGCTTACGAGTGTCAGGGGCAATGCGCAATCAGCCCCAGCATTTT. Encoded protein: CASSLRVSGAMRNQPQHF.

In its sample, this clone was seen a few times. This chain links TRBV18 with TRBJ2-5, with 11 bases aligning to TRBD1. This CDR3 has 15 amino acids. Per the germline V gene, CDR1 is KGHSH and CDR2 is LQKENI. V lost 5 bases, J lost 5 bases, and 7 bases stayed unmatched. CDR3 in DNA: TGTGCCAGCTCATTGGACAGGGGGCGAAAGGAGACCCAGTACTTC. It encodes CASSLDRGRKETQYF.

V usage is TRBV30 and J usage is TRBJ1-2, with TRBD1 matching over 9 bases. Germline-derived CDR1 and CDR2 are GTSNPN and SVGIG (reference sequence). The trim removed 3 bases at V and 8 bases at J, leaving 10 bases unmatched. The CDR3 consists of 14 residues. CDR3: CAWSRPGQGYGYTF. The DNA for the CDR3 is TGTGCCTGGAGCCGACCGGGACAGGGATACGGCTACACCTTC.

The CDR3 protein is CASSYVRGRAETQYF. For the CDR3, the DNA is TGTGCCAGCAGTTACGTTCGCGGGAGGGCGGAGACCCAGTACTTC. The chain has TRBV6-2 or TRBV6-3 and TRBJ2-5; TRBD2 matches at 9 bases. Germline lookup yields CDR1 MNHEY and CDR2 SVGEGT. The CDR3 has 15 residues. V dropped 2 bases and J dropped 5; count of bases not matched to a gene: 6.

The chain links TRBV5-8 to TRBJ1-4; D is ambiguous. Germline V gives CDR1 SGHTS, CDR2 YDEGEE. The CDR3 sequence is 13 residues long. V shed 0 bases and J shed 8 bases, with 8 bases lying between them. The DNA of the CDR3 is TGTGCCAGCAGCTTGGAGGCGAGGGAAAAACTGTTTTTT. It specifies CASSLEAREKLFF. The variable domain in full, with the rest retrieved from reference TRBV5-8 and TRBJ1-4, is EAGVTQSPTHLIKTRGQQATLRCSPISGHTSVYWYQQALGLGLQFLLWYDEGEERNRGNFPPRFSGRQFPNYSSELNVNALELEDSALYLCASSLEAREKLFFGSGTQLSVL.

V is TRBV3-1 (or the pseudogene TRBV3-2) and J is TRBJ2-5; D uncertain. Trimming removed 11 bases from V and 1 base from J, with 17 bases in between. Per germline, CDR1 LGHDT and CDR2 YNNKEL (reference sequence). This CDR3 region has 14 residues. The chain's CDR3 is CADVGFRSQETQYF. The CDR3 region has the DNA TGTGCCGACGTCGGGTTTCGGTCCCAAGAGACCCAGTACTTC.

This CDR3 reads CATRTGRSNYGYTF. CDR3 nucleotides: TGTGCCACCAGGACGGGGAGGTCTAACTATGGCTACACCTTC. V usage is TRBV24-1 and J usage is TRBJ1-2; D gene unclear. V was shortened by 7 bases and J by 0 bases, with 11 bases between the two germline ends. In germline, CDR1 is KGHDR, CDR2 SFDVKD. The CDR3 length is 14 residues.

This chain links TRBV4-1 with TRBJ1-2; TRBD1 aligns across 7 bases. Germline lookup yields CDR1 MGHRA and CDR2 YSYEKL. The V gene end was trimmed by 6 bases and the J gene end by 0 bases; junction bases not matched to a gene: 10. This CDR3 spans 16 amino acids. The CDR3 sequence is CASRPMGTEANYGYTF. In nucleotides, the CDR3 is TGCGCCAGCAGGCCAATGGGGACAGAGGCTAACTATGGCTACACCTTC.

There are many counts of this clone. V gene TRBV19 combines with J gene TRBJ2-7, with 8 nucleotides matching TRBD1. The germline V gene encodes CDR1 LNHDA and CDR2 SQIVND (reference sequence). V gave up 10 bases and J gave up 4 bases; unmatched junction bases: 12. The CDR3 has 14 residues. CDR3 loop: CATSVRTGPYEQYF. The CDR3 DNA reads as TGTGCCACCTCCGTCCGGACAGGGCCATACGAGCAGTACTTC. Looking up the rest from reference TRBV19 and TRBJ2-7 gives the full variable domain: DGGITQSPKYLFRKEGQNVTLSCEQNLNHDAMYWYRQDPGQGLRLIYYSQIVNDFQKGDIAEGYSVSREKKESFPLTVTSAQKNPTAFYLCATSVRTGPYEQYFGPGTRLTVT.

The CDR3 region is CASSEAGEDGNTIYF. The CDR3 DNA is TGTGCCAGCAGTGAAGCAGGGGAGGATGGAAACACCATATATTTT. The genes are TRBV2 and TRBJ1-3; weak D call: TRBD1 (5 bases). Per the germline V gene, CDR1 is SNHLY and CDR2 is FYNNEI. Trimming shortened V by 0 bases and J by 3 bases, and 9 bases separated the two germline ends. The CDR3 sequence is 15 residues long.

The chain carries TRBV5-6 and TRBJ1-2; D gene uncertain. Per germline, CDR1 SGHDT and CDR2 YYEEEE. Deletions cut 5 bases from V and 10 bases from J, with 15 bases between. The CDR3 runs 12 residues. The CDR3 DNA is TGTGCCAGCAGTCAAGATCATTACTACTACACCTTC. This sequence encodes CASSQDHYYYTF.

This sequence joins TRBV12-3 or TRBV12-4 and TRBJ1-2; no firm D call. The length of the CDR3 is 13 residues. Deletions cut 7 bases from V and 7 bases from J, with 16 bases between. The chain's CDR3 is CASTPATNTGYTF. The CDR3 coding sequence is TGTGCCAGCACCCCCGCTACCAATACTGGCTACACCTTC.

The V gene is TRBV27, the J gene TRBJ1-2; D is ambiguous. Trimming left V 0 bases short and J 4 bases short, with 12 bases between. Germline loops: CDR1 MNHEY, CDR2 SMNVEV (reference sequence). The CDR3 has 15 amino acids. The CDR3 DNA reads TGTGCCAGCAGTTTATCCGGGGTGGCGGCCTATGGCTACACCTTC. Amino acid sequence: CASSLSGVAAYGYTF.

The chain is built from TRBV9 and TRBJ2-3; D is perhaps TRBD2 (5 bases). V lost 7 bases, J lost 1 base, and 10 bases lay in between. The germline V gene has CDR1 SGDLS and CDR2 YYNGEE. This CDR3 is 13 amino acids long. This CDR3 reads CASAGAGTDTQYF. In DNA, the CDR3 is TGTGCCAGCGCGGGTGCGGGCACAGATACGCAGTATTTT.

This chain links TRBV19 with TRBJ1-2; no firm D call. Looked up from germline, CDR1 is LNHDA and CDR2 is SQIVND (reference sequence). V was clipped by 0 bases and J by 7 bases, with 9 bases between them. The CDR3 covers 13 residues. The CDR3 loop reads CASSIEQRAGYTF. Here the CDR3 DNA reads TGTGCCAGTAGTATAGAACAGAGGGCTGGCTACACCTTC.

V is TRBV6-5 and J is TRBJ1-1; D call uncertain. Germline assignment: CDR1 MNHEY and CDR2 SVGAGI. This CDR3 comprises 14 residues. Trimming pared 6 bases from V and 3 bases from J, leaving 14 bases between. The CDR3 DNA reads as TGTGCCAGCAGAAACACGGGGAGGGACACTGAAGCTTTCTTT. Protein product: CASRNTGRDTEAFF.

The chain uses TRBV19 and TRBJ1-6; 7 positions match TRBD1. Germline lookup yields CDR1 LNHDA and CDR2 SQIVND (reference sequence). V lost 4 bases and J lost 9; bases outside the gene matches: 6. The CDR3 contains 14 residues. The CDR3 DNA reads as TGTGCCAGTAGTACGGACAGGAGGAGTTCACCCCTCCACTTT. Translation: CASSTDRRSSPLHF. Using reference TRBV19 and TRBJ1-6 for the parts outside the CDR3, the full variable domain is DGGITQSPKYLFRKEGQNVTLSCEQNLNHDAMYWYRQDPGQGLRLIYYSQIVNDFQKGDIAEGYSVSREKKESFPLTVTSAQKNPTAFYLCASSTDRRSSPLHFGNGTRLTVT.

This clone was seen once. The chain joins TRBV7-3 to TRBJ2-2, with a tentative D call TRBD1 (6 bases). This CDR3 region has 13 residues. The germline V and J ends were trimmed by 7 bases and 6 bases, with 12 bases remaining between them. Germline V gene lookup returns CDR1 SGHTA and CDR2 FQGTGA. The DNA of the CDR3 is TGTGCCAGCAAGGGGGTGTCGGCCGGGGAGCTGTTTTTT. Its translation is CASKGVSAGELFF.

In its sample, this clone was seen once. The rearrangement links TRBV7-9 to TRBJ2-3, with TRBD2 matching 11 bases. Germline-derived CDR1 and CDR2 are SEHNR and FQNEAQ (reference sequence). V was pared by 3 bases and J by 1 base, with 9 bases of the junction left unmatched. The CDR3 is 18 residues long. CDR3 loop: CASSFVAGGTRRTDTQYF. In DNA, the CDR3 is TGTGCCAGCAGCTTTGTAGCGGGGGGGACCCGGCGCACAGATACGCAGTATTTT.

As concerns this clone: With a much larger clone just one base away, this may be a read error. This specimen includes other DNA sequences encoding the same CDR3. V and J are TRBV4-1 and TRBJ2-7, with 9 bases fitting TRBD1. Germline V CDR1 and CDR2: MGHRA, YSYEKL. The CDR3 totals 15 residues. In DNA form, the CDR3 reads TGCGCCAGCAGCCTATCACAGGGGGCTCCCTACGAGCAGTACTTT. As protein: CASSLSQGAPYEQYF.

The V gene is TRBV3-1 (or the pseudogene TRBV3-2), the J gene TRBJ2-7; D unclear. V lost 5 bases and J 5 bases, leaving 13 bases between the germline ends. CDR3 length: 13 amino acids. In germline, CDR1 is LGHDT, CDR2 YNNKEL (reference sequence). The CDR3 DNA reads as TGTGCCAGCAGCGCCCGCCTTGGCAACGAGCAGTACTTC. Its protein is CASSARLGNEQYF.

The rearrangement joins TRBV4-2 to TRBJ1-1; possible D gene TRBD1, 6 bases. CDR1 and CDR2 from the germline V gene are LGHNA and YNFKEQ. V dropped 5 bases and J dropped 2 bases, with 18 bases sitting between them. This CDR3 comprises 16 residues. This CDR3 reads CASSSPVTGTNTEAFF. CDR3 nucleotide sequence: TGTGCCAGCAGCTCACCCGTTACAGGGACCAACACTGAAGCTTTCTTT.

This clone was observed a handful of times. V usage is TRBV28 and J usage is TRBJ2-7, with 8 bases fitting TRBD2. The CDR3 contains 16 residues. Per the germline V gene, CDR1 is MDHEN and CDR2 is SYDVKM. The J segment lost 5 bases and the V segment lost 4 bases, leaving 13 bases of the junction unmatched. Here the CDR3 DNA reads TGTGCCAGCAGTTCTTTCCCGGGAGGGGGTGTCGACGAGCAGTACTTC. Protein product: CASSSFPGGGVDEQYF.

The rearrangement uses TRBV28 and TRBJ2-2; D possibly corresponds to TRBD2 (6 bases). The CDR3 spans 15 residues. Trimming stripped 10 bases from V and 5 bases from J, with 20 bases between. The V gene's germline CDR1 is MDHEN and CDR2 SYDVKM. The CDR3 region is CATKRAGGWTGELFF. The DNA for the CDR3 is TGTGCCACAAAAAGGGCCGGGGGTTGGACCGGGGAGCTGTTTTTT.

This sequence joins TRBV12-2 and TRBJ1-4; the table's TRBD1 call for D was not verified on the DNA. TRBV12-2 is designated a pseudogene. There are 20 residues in the CDR3. The CDR3 reads CASRPPAVGTGVVTNEKLFF. CDR3 DNA sequence: TGTGCAAGTCGCCCCCCCGCCGTGGGGACAGGGGTTGTTACTAATGAAAAACTGTTTTTT.

The V and J genes are TRBV27 and TRBJ2-3; D is uncertain. There are 13 residues in the CDR3. Between the trimmed V and J ends, which lost 8 bases and 2 bases, there was a span of 11 bases. Germline V lookup: CDR1 MNHEY, CDR2 SMNVEV (reference sequence). The CDR3 reads CASSQENTDTQYF. As DNA, the CDR3 is TGTGCCAGCTCCCAAGAGAACACAGATACGCAGTATTTT.

The rearrangement links TRBV27 to TRBJ2-7; 10 nucleotides align to TRBD2. This CDR3 has 15 amino acids. Germline assignment: CDR1 MNHEY and CDR2 SMNVEV (reference sequence). Unmatched junction bases numbered 4, after V lost 2 bases and J lost 3 bases. The CDR3 sequence is CASSLRLAGVYEQYF. DNA for the CDR3: TGTGCCAGCAGTTTAAGGCTAGCGGGAGTCTACGAGCAGTACTTC.

The chain joins TRBV20-1 to TRBJ2-3; the match to TRBD2 covers 8 bases. The CDR3 runs 15 residues. V dropped 5 bases and J dropped 6; count of bases not matched to a gene: 13. From germline, CDR1 is DFQATT and CDR2 SNEGSKA (reference sequence). The CDR3 DNA is TGCAGTGCTTGTGGACTAGCCCATGGTGCCGATACGCAGTATTTT. The encoded protein is CSACGLAHGADTQYF.

This chain uses TRBV7-3 with TRBJ2-2; no clear D gene. The germline V gene has CDR1 SGHTA and CDR2 FQGTGA. V lost 1 base and J 3 bases, leaving 9 bases between the germline ends. CDR3 length equals 15 residues. The CDR3 reads CASSLSTGDTGELFF. The CDR3 nucleotides read TGTGCCAGCAGCTTAAGTACGGGTGACACCGGGGAGCTGTTTTTT.

The V gene is TRBV19, the J gene TRBJ2-1; D remains ambiguous. With 6 bases removed from V and 2 bases from J, the gap between germline ends came to 11 bases. The germline V gene has CDR1 LNHDA and CDR2 SQIVND (reference sequence). This CDR3 contains 14 residues. The CDR3 reads CASSRTTTYNEQFF. DNA for the CDR3: TGTGCCAGTAGCAGAACTACCACCTACAATGAGCAGTTCTTC.

The chain is built from TRBV12-1 and TRBJ1-1. TRBV12-1 is a recognized pseudogene. This CDR3 contains 12 residues. CDR3 DNA: TGTGCCAGCAGCCCGGTACGCACTGAAGCTTTCTTT. This encodes CASSPVRTEAFF.